The rows below give T cell receptor beta chains drawn from one sample of a study of OX40 agonist ivuxolimab in advanced cancers. Sequencing was performed with immunoSEQ multiplex PCR; in TCRdb, only in-frame clones are kept and a portion is missing. Seen here are about 45,000 clones, about 90% observed once, and the top ten hold under 0.5%. Sequences were derived from CD4+ or CD8+ T cells sorted from blood, sampled in a trial of the OX40 agonist ivuxolimab. Every receptor here comes from an adult with an advanced solid tumor such as melanoma, head and neck, liver or kidney cancer. The CDR3 runs from the conserved cysteine through the conserved F or W. D genes are given only for firm matches.

>TRBJ1-4|TRBV30|NA
TGTGCCTGGAGTGCATCAAATGAAAAACTGTTTTTT
CAWSASNEKLFF
>TRBJ1-1|TRBV9|NA
TGTGCCAGCAGCGTAGGGCAGAGCTCGGGGACTGAAGCTTTCTTT
CASSVGQSSGTEAFF
>TRBJ1-3|TRBV28|NA
TGTGCCAGCAGTTTAGATGAAGGAGTGGGGGGATTAAGAAACACCATATATTTT
CASSLDEGVGGLRNTIYF
>TRBJ2-3|TRBV19|TRBD2
TGTGCCAGTAGTGTCGAAGCGGGAGGTTTCACAGATACGCAGTATTTT
CASSVEAGGFTDTQYF
>TRBJ1-2|TRBV7-8|NA
TGTGCCAGCAGCTTATCAGGGACCTATGGCTACACCTTC
CASSLSGTYGYTF
>TRBJ2-5|TRBV4-3|TRBD2
TGCGCCAGCAGCCAAATGGGGGGGACCCACCAAGAGACCCAGTACTTC
CASSQMGGTHQETQYF
>TRBJ2-3|TRBV5-6|NA
TGTGCCAGCAGCTTGAGTCCCTTTAGCACAGATACGCAGTATTTT
CASSLSPFSTDTQYF
>TRBJ2-7|TRBV5-1|TRBD2
TGCGCCAGCAGCTTGGAAGCGGGAACCAACGAGCAGTACTTC
CASSLEAGTNEQYF
>TRBJ1-6|TRBV7-2|NA
TGTGCCAGCAGCTTAGACACTGCTAGCGGATCACCCCTCCACTTT
CASSLDTASGSPLHF
>TRBJ1-2|TRBV28|TRBD1
TGTGCCAGCAGTTCCGCCGGACAGGACCCATCTAACTATGGCTACACCTTC
CASSSAGQDPSNYGYTF
>TRBJ1-1|TRBV18|NA
TGTGCCAGCTCACCCGACCTCGGGAGCCCTGAAGCTTTCTTT
CASSPDLGSPEAFF
>TRBJ1-2|TRBV15|NA
TGTGCCACCAGCAAGACAGGAAGGGTAGGCTACACCTTC
CATSKTGRVGYTF
>TRBJ1-2|TRBV28|TRBD1
TGTGCCAGCAGTTCCGGGACAGGGGCCCTTCGCGGCTACACCTTC
CASSSGTGALRGYTF
>TRBJ2-2|TRBV28|TRBD1
TGTGCCAGCAGCACGGGACAGGGTAGGGGGGAGCTGTTTTTT
CASSTGQGRGELFF
>TRBJ1-2|TRBV6-4|NA
TGTGCCACCTCCCGCGGGGAGGGTAATGGCTACACCTTC
CATSRGEGNGYTF
>TRBJ2-7|TRBV15|TRBD2
TGTGCCACCAGCAGAGCTTTAGCGGGAGGGCGGGCCGAGCAGTACTTC
CATSRALAGGRAEQYF
>TRBJ2-5|TRBV5-1|TRBD1
TGCGCCAGCAGCTTGGGGCAGGGGGCGCCGGAGACCCAGTACTTC
CASSLGQGAPETQYF
>TRBJ1-6|TRBV2|TRBD1
TGTGCCTGCCGAGACAGGGGGCTGAATAATTCACCCCTCCACTTT
CACRDRGLNNSPLHF
>TRBJ2-5|TRBV18|TRBD2
TGTGCCAGCTCACCACGCGGGACTAGCGGGGGGGCTGGAGAGACCCAGTACTTC
CASSPRGTSGGAGETQYF